The next 19 T cell receptor beta chains were all read from a single sample in a study of T cells in women clearing cervical HPV infection. The method was immunoSEQ multiplex PCR; TCRdb's version includes in-frame clones alone and lacks a portion of them. The sample table sets out 30,000 to 45,000 clones. The sample consisted of blood buffy coat. These receptors were obtained from a woman aged 18-69 years with a cervical HPV16 infection that either progressed to CIN3+ or cleared (not recorded which).

As for this clone: The CDR3 is cut off 3 residues early in the read; its end comes from the germline J gene. The rearrangement uses TRBV7-2 and TRBJ1-2; 9 nucleotides match TRBD1. The trim removed 1 base at V and 6 bases at J, leaving 6 bases unmatched. CDR3 length equals 15 residues. Looked up from germline, CDR1 is SGHTA and CDR2 is FQGNSA. The part of the CDR3 DNA that was read is TGTGCCAGCAGCTTAGGGGATGGACAGGGGCATGGC. This codes for CASSLGDGQGHG. The complete CDR3 sequence is CASSLGDGQGHGYTF. Full variable domain (outside the CDR3, taken from reference TRBV7-2 and TRBJ1-2): GAGVSQSPSNKVTEKGKDVELRCDPISGHTALYWYRQSLGQGLEFLIYFQGNSAPDKSGLPSDRFSAERTGGSVSTLTIQRTQQEDSAVYLCASSLGDGQGHGYTFGSGTRLTVV.

Remarks on this clone: The CDR3 end lies 3 residues beyond the end of the read and is filled in from the germline J gene. V usage is TRBV7-2 and J usage is TRBJ2-1; maybe TRBD1 (5 bases). This CDR3 is built from 15 residues. In germline, CDR1 is SGHTA, CDR2 FQGNSA. The germline V and J ends were trimmed by 0 bases and 0 bases, with 6 bases remaining between them. The CDR3 here is CASSLARASYNEQFF. CDR3 DNA, as far as it was read: TGTGCCAGCAGCTTAGCCAGGGCCTCCTACAATGAG.

Note on this clone: The read gets to within 3 residues of the CDR3 end, and the germline J gene fills in the rest. The chain is built from TRBV19 and TRBJ2-5; tentative D call: TRBD1 (7 bases). The length of the CDR3 is 14 residues. The germline CDR1 and CDR2 sequences are LNHDA and SQIVND (reference sequence). Trimming shortened V by 5 bases and J by 5 bases, and 15 bases separated the two germline ends. Incomplete CDR3 DNA: TGTGCCAGTAGTGACTCAGGGGGGAGGGAGACC. It codes for CASSDSGGRET. The entire CDR3 sequence reads CASSDSGGRETQYF.

CDR3 sequence reads: CATKITPDRGTEAFF. The DNA read from the CDR3 is TGTGCCACCAAAATCACCCCGGACAGGGGGACTGAA. The J gene is TRBJ1-1, the V gene TRBV19, with 10 bases lining up with TRBD1. The read halts 3 residues ahead of the CDR3 end, with the missing end drawn from the germline J gene. V dropped 10 bases and J dropped 5; count of bases not matched to a gene: 13. The CDR3 length is 15 residues. Germline V lookup: CDR1 LNHDA, CDR2 SQIVND (reference sequence).

About this clone: The sequenced fragment ends 3 residues before the CDR3 boundary, so the rest is inferred from the germline J gene. This chain links TRBV7-2 with TRBJ1-4; no firm D call. Germline-derived CDR1 and CDR2 are SGHTA and FQGNSA. V dropped 1 base and J dropped 7 bases, with 7 bases sitting between them. The CDR3 contains 13 residues. CDR3 loop: CASSLDRVEKLFF. The covered CDR3 bases are TGTGCCAGCAGCTTAGATAGGGTTGAAAAA.

About this clone itself: Read coverage stops 3 residues before the CDR3 terminus; the germline J gene supplies the remainder. The rearrangement joins TRBV5-1 to TRBJ1-6; 9 bases fit TRBD1. This CDR3 is built from 20 residues. CDR1 and CDR2 from the germline V gene are SGHRS and YFSETQ. With 4 bases clipped from V and 2 bases from J, the junction kept 16 bases outside the gene matches. This CDR3 is CASSRGVGQGLRTYNSPLHF. The DNA read from the CDR3 is TGCGCCAGCAGCCGCGGCGTGGGACAGGGATTGAGGACCTATAATTCACCC.

A note on this clone: The read comes to an end 3 residues before the CDR3 does, leaving the germline J gene to fill in the end. The chain couples TRBV7-8 to TRBJ1-1; tentative D call: TRBD1 (5 bases). With 1 base removed from V and 1 base from J, the gap between germline ends came to 7 bases. CDR1 is SGHVS and CDR2 is FQNEAQ in the germline V gene. This CDR3 is built from 14 residues. The CDR3 is CASSLERGNTEAFF. CDR3 DNA (partial): TGTGCCAGCAGCTTAGAAAGGGGGAACACTGAA.

A note on this clone: The CDR3 is cut off 3 residues early in the read; its end comes from the germline J gene. This chain links TRBV29-1 with TRBJ2-3; D is possibly TRBD1 (5 bases). In germline, CDR1 is SQVTM, CDR2 ANQGSEA. V lost 3 bases and J 0 bases, leaving 7 bases between the germline ends. The CDR3 consists of 13 residues. CDR3 loop: CSVEAGSTDTQYF. The DNA read from the CDR3 is TGCAGCGTTGAGGCAGGGAGCACAGATACG.

Partial CDR3 DNA: TGCAGCGTTGCCGGACAGGAGAACACTGAA. It encodes CSVAGQENTE. The full-length CDR3 reads as CSVAGQENTEAFF. This rearrangement joins TRBV29-1 to TRBJ1-1, with TRBD1 matching over 7 bases. The observed sequence ends 3 residues before the CDR3 terminus, with the missing tail filled in from the germline J gene. The trim removed 4 bases at V and 1 base at J, leaving 3 bases unmatched. CDR3 size: 13 residues. CDR1 and CDR2 (germline): SQVTM, ANQGSEA.

On this clone itself: The read gets to within 3 residues of the CDR3 end, and the germline J gene fills in the rest. The gene calls are TRBV14 and TRBJ1-1; no clear D gene. The V end lost 4 bases, the J end lost 0 bases, and 6 bases lay between the germline ends. CDR1 and CDR2 from the germline V gene are SGHDN and FVKESK. The CDR3 has 13 residues. Incomplete CDR3 DNA: TGTGCCAGCAGCCGAGGTATGAACACTGAA. This codes for CASSRGMNTE. The complete CDR3 protein is CASSRGMNTEAFF.

Points on this clone: The read ends 3 residues shy of where the CDR3 ends; the end is completed using the germline J gene. This chain uses TRBV11-2 with TRBJ2-3, with no clear D. This CDR3 has 13 amino acids. Germline V gene data show CDR1 as SGHAT and CDR2 as FQNNGV. CDR3 in amino acids: CASSLVVAGTQYF. Partial CDR3 DNA: TGTGCCAGCAGCTTAGTTGTGGCAGGAACG. The whole variable domain, remainder taken from reference TRBV11-2 and TRBJ2-3, is EAGVAQSPRYKIIEKRQSVAFWCNPISGHATLYWYQQILGQGPKLLIQFQNNGVVDDSQLPKDRFSAERLKGVDSTLKIQPAKLEDSAVYLCASSLVVAGTQYFGPGTRLTVL.

As concerns this clone: The read halts 3 residues ahead of the CDR3 end, with the missing end drawn from the germline J gene. This rearrangement joins TRBV10-3 to TRBJ1-5; the match to TRBD1 covers 7 bases. The V gene end was trimmed by 11 bases and the J gene end by 0 bases; junction bases not matched to a gene: 7. Germline-derived CDR1 and CDR2 are ENHRY and SYGVKD. This CDR3 spans 14 amino acids. The CDR3 protein is CAASTGDSNQPQHF. CDR3 DNA, as far as it was read: TGTGCCGCCTCTACAGGGGATAGCAATCAGCCC.

With regard to this clone: The read ends 3 residues shy of where the CDR3 ends; the end is completed using the germline J gene. The chain combines TRBV2 with TRBJ2-7, with TRBD1 as a possible D gene (6 bases). This CDR3 region has 13 residues. Trimming removed 5 bases from V and 4 bases from J, with 12 bases in between. Germline V gives CDR1 SNHLY, CDR2 FYNNEI. The CDR3 protein is CASSIQGGYEQYF. Partial CDR3 DNA: TGTGCCAGCAGTATACAGGGTGGGTACGAG.

To note about this clone: The read ends 3 residues before the CDR3 terminus; that terminus is restored from the germline J gene. The genes are TRBV12-3 or TRBV12-4 and TRBJ1-4; a possible D gene is TRBD1 (5 bases). Trimming removed 3 bases at V and 7 bases at J, with 12 bases between. The CDR3 contains 14 residues. CDR3 sequence reads: CASSFDTGGEKLFF. Incomplete CDR3 DNA: TGTGCCAGCAGTTTTGACACCGGGGGTGAAAAA.

About this clone itself: Sequencing ends 3 residues short of the CDR3 end; the germline J gene provides the rest. This chain links TRBV6-4 with TRBJ1-5; D is perhaps TRBD1 (5 bases). The CDR3 contains 14 residues. Germline-derived CDR1 and CDR2 are MRHNA and SNTAGT. Trimming shortened V by 5 bases and J by 0 bases, and 8 bases separated the two germline ends. The CDR3 loop is CASSPTDSNQPQHF. The covered CDR3 bases are TGTGCCAGCAGTCCGACAGATAGCAATCAGCCC.

As to this clone: One end of the junction is discordant with germline, which a read error may explain. Read data end 3 residues before the CDR3 end; the end is taken from the germline J gene. J is TRBJ2-2 and V is TRBV19, with 10 bases matching TRBD1. Germline-derived CDR1 and CDR2 are LNHDA and SQIVND (reference sequence). This CDR3 is 16 amino acids long. The CDR3 reads CASRFSGQGNAGELFF. The CDR3 bases that were read are TGTGCCAGTAGATTCTCGGGACAGGGGAACGCCGGGGAG.

The DNA read from the CDR3 is TGTGCCAGTAGTGGCGCAGGACTCAATCAGCCC. The encoded protein is CASSGAGLNQP. In full, the CDR3 reads CASSGAGLNQPQHF. The chain combines TRBV19 with TRBJ1-5, with D uncertain. The read ends 3 residues early relative to the CDR3; the germline J gene fills the gap. V was trimmed by 5 bases and J by 3 bases, leaving 11 bases between them. The CDR3 contains 14 residues. CDR1 and CDR2 from the germline V gene are LNHDA and SQIVND (reference sequence).

On this clone itself: The read gets to within 3 residues of the CDR3 end, and the germline J gene fills in the rest. The chain is built from TRBV7-6 and TRBJ2-1; D is perhaps TRBD2 (6 bases). Germline CDR1 reads SGHVS; CDR2 reads FNYEAQ. This CDR3 spans 12 amino acids. V lost 2 bases, J lost 8 bases, and 7 bases lay in between. The DNA read from the CDR3 is TGTGCCAGCAGCTTAACGGGGGATGAG. Translating it yields CASSLTGDE. In full, the CDR3 reads CASSLTGDEQFF.

With regard to this clone: The read is 3 residues too short to cover the CDR3 end, so that end is filled in from the germline J gene. J is TRBJ1-2 and V is TRBV19; 7 nucleotides line up with TRBD1. Germline V CDR1 and CDR2: LNHDA, SQIVND (reference sequence). This CDR3 region has 16 residues. With V trimmed by 5 bases and J by 1 base, 10 bases remained unmatched. Partial CDR3 DNA: TGTGCCAGTAGTTTTGGGACAGCCATACTTAACTATGGC. It specifies CASSFGTAILNYG. The CDR3 as a whole reads CASSFGTAILNYGYTF.